This TCR beta chain stems from a study of control samples from healthy donors and cancer patients. This CDR3 contains 15 residues. V lost 0 bases, J lost 0 bases, and 6 bases lay in between. Per the germline V gene, CDR1 is MNHEY and CDR2 is SMNVEV (reference sequence). The table came from immunoSEQ multiplex PCR; TCRdb's copy has only in-frame clones and leaves some out. The sample totals some 180,000 clones. The receptor was isolated from a woman younger than 45 in good health. The chain has TRBV27 and TRBJ1-3; D gene ambiguous. Sample: blood. The DNA for the CDR3 is TGTGCCAGCAGTTTATCGGGGAACTCTGGAAACACCATATATTTT. Amino acids: CASSLSGNSGNTIYF.